This is a list of T cell receptor beta chains from one sample in a study of blood T cells in healthy people across ages. A single record per CDR3 protein comes from TCRdb applying MiXCR to the 5' RACE reads. The table has roughly 700,000 distinct CDR3 sequences, 32% seen once. Sequencing was carried out using blood. These receptors all come from a woman at least 80 years old in good health. CDR3s include the opening cysteine and the closing phenylalanine or tryptophan. The order of the fields is V gene, J gene, CDR3 protein.

>TRBV29-1|TRBJ2-7
CSVVRFEPPWYEQYF
>TRBV6-2/TRBV6-3|TRBJ2-5
CASSYRQGRETQYF
>TRBV20-1|TRBJ2-1
CSAQTSGGAFRSYNEQFF
>TRBV6-1|TRBJ2-1
CASSEAGPNSYNEQFF
>TRBV27|TRBJ2-1
CASSSRTGQFGEQFF
>TRBV5-1|TRBJ2-1
CASSLASQGVDEQFF
>TRBV7-9|TRBJ1-2
CASSPKQDYGYTF
>TRBV29-1|TRBJ2-6
CSVVADSGANVLTF
>TRBV27|TRBJ2-7
CASREGQASYNEQYF
>TRBV7-3|TRBJ2-5
CASNVTGTGDKQYF
>TRBV9|TRBJ2-1
CASSPFPLDEQFF
>TRBV27|TRBJ1-2
CASSPRRGVYGYTF
>TRBV5-4|TRBJ1-2
CASSGGQGRYGYTF
>TRBV29-1|TRBJ2-5
CSVTGQGYETQYF
>TRBV5-1|TRBJ1-4
CASSLDRPNEKLFF
>TRBV12-3/TRBV12-4|TRBJ2-3
CASSLPKTDTQYF
>TRBV9|TRBJ1-5
CASSSQGNNQPQHF
>TRBV15|TRBJ2-7
CATSGSTRVVNEQYF
>TRBV24-1|.
CATSDCTSGGAYNEQYF
>TRBV7-2|.
CASSFSSGTYYEQYF
>TRBV5-4|TRBJ2-3
CASSTTGASTDTQYF
>TRBV6-1|TRBJ2-7
CASSSGRAGVYEQYF
>TRBV28|TRBJ2-2
CASSLYGGANTGELFF
>TRBV30|TRBJ2-7
CAGQGAYEQYF
>TRBV7-3|TRBJ1-6
CASSPGDSNSPLHF
>TRBV5-1|TRBJ2-2
CASSLVQGLNTGELFF
>TRBV5-1|TRBJ2-7
CASHEAQTSYEQYF
>TRBV5-6|TRBJ1-4
CASSGPSGGLNEKLFF
>TRBV12-3/TRBV12-4|TRBJ2-1
CASRGNGQFF
>TRBV7-2|TRBJ2-5
CASSLNGQGASLQETQYF